This TCR beta chain was identified during a study of CD8 T cells in Susac syndrome. As for the study in general: Patients with Susac syndrome had blood drawn and were at that point therapy-naive, on corticosteroids, or on intravenous immunoglobulin alone.

The V and J ends lost 0 bases and 5 bases respectively, with 5 bases between them. The germline V gene encodes CDR1 MNHNY and CDR2 SVGAGI (reference sequence). The CDR3 runs 12 residues. As regards this clonotype: Antigen unknown.

In contrast to the negatively isolated CD8+ and CD4+ T cells, TEMRA cells were FACS-enriched. Study outcomes and limitations: The relatively small number of individuals in the TCR sequencing and HLA analysis was acknowledged by the study.

The RNA input was roughly 0.45 to 1 ug, and it was reverse transcribed with random hexamers. An immunoSEQ multiplex PCR generated amplified TCR beta CDR3 products spanning 54 Vbeta and 13 Jbeta. TCRdb reprocessed the immunoSEQ multiplex PCR reads with MiXCR, giving one entry per CDR3 protein. The table includes 150,000 to 180,000 distinct CDR3 sequences, 85% to 95% detected once. The TCR originated in a human donor with Susac syndrome. V usage is TRBV6-6 and J usage is TRBJ2-7; no clear D gene. The sequenced sample was CD4+ T cells from PBMCs. CDR3 DNA sequence: TGTGCCAGCAGTTACTCGAACCACGAGCAGTACTTC. Its protein is CASSYSNHEQYF.